This record concerns one T cell receptor (beta chain) sequence. What it recognizes is unknown. V shed 5 bases and J 5 bases; nucleotides not matched to a gene: 5. Germline V lookup: CDR1 ENHRY, CDR2 SYGVKD. The CDR3 totals 14 residues. This sample is drawn from a study of cytomegalovirus exposure and HLA in healthy donors. Study background: Caucasian-associated ancestry cluster membership applied to about 83% of approximately 420 genotyped donors. General study points: Accurate prediction of most subjects' HLA-A and HLA-B alleles from TCR beta sequences was reported. 164 TCR beta chains were listed as cytomegalovirus-associated. Available immune exposure information was restricted to CMV serostatus only.

The PCR ran on 60 Vbeta and 13 Jbeta primers. Some clones are missing from TCRdb's copy, which holds only in-frame ones; the method was immunoSEQ multiplex PCR. The table shows about 160,000 clones, with approximately 86% occurring only once. The V call is TRBV10-3, the J call TRBJ2-4, with 8 bases that match TRBD1. Sequencing was carried out using PBMCs. The clonotype comes from a male donor in good health and CMV-seronegative. This CDR3 is CAISPAGGENIQYF. The CDR3 bases are TGTGCCATCAGTCCGGCAGGGGGCGAAAACATTCAGTACTTC.